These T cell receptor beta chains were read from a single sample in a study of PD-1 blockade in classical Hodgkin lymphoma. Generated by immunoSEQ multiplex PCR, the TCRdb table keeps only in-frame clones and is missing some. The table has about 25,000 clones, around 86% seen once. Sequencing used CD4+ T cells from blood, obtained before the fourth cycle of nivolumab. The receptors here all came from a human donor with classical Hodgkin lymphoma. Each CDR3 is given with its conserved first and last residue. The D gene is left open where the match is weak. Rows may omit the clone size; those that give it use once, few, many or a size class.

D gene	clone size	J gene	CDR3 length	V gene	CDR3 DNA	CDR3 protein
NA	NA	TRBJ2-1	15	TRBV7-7	TGTGCTAGCAGCTTAGACGGGGGAACCTACAATGAGCAGTTCTTC	CASSLDGGTYNEQFF
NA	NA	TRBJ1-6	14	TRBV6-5	TGTGCCAGCAGGGCCGGGACGGAAAGACGGGCCCTCCACTTT	CASRAGTERRALHF
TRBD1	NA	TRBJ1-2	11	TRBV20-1	TGCAGTGCCTTACAGGGGTCTGGCTACACCTTC	CSALQGSGYTF
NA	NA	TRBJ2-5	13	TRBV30	TGTGCCTGGAGTCACGGTGTCCAAGAGACCCAGTACTTC	CAWSHGVQETQYF
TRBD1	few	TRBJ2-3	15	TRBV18	TGTGCCAGCTCACTGACAGGGGGCGAGTCAGATACGCAGTATTTT	CASSLTGGESDTQYF
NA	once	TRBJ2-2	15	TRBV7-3	TGTGCCAGCAGCTTATGGGGGGCCCCCACCGGGGAGCTGTTTTTT	CASSLWGAPTGELFF
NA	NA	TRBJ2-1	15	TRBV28	TGTGCCAGCAGTCCGGGACTCCTAGGCGGCAATGAGCAGTTCTTC	CASSPGLLGGNEQFF
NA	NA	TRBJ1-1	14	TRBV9	TGTGCCAGCAGCGTACAGGGGAGTAACACTGAAGCTTTCTTT	CASSVQGSNTEAFF
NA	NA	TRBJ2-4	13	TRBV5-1	TGCGCCAGCAGCGTCCCGGCCCAAAACATTCAGTACTTC	CASSVPAQNIQYF
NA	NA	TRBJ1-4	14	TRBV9	TGTGCCAGCAGCCGCTGGGGGGCTAATGAAAAACTGTTTTTT	CASSRWGANEKLFF
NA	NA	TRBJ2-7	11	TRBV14	TGTGCCAGCAGCCAGGGGACCAGCTCTTACTTC	CASSQGTSSYF
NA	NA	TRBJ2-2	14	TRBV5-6	TGTGCCAGCAGCTTTTACGGAAACACCGGGGAGCTGTTTTTT	CASSFYGNTGELFF
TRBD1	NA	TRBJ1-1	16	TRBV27	TGTGCCAGCAGTTCGGGACAGGGCGGGTGGAACACTGAAGCTTTCTTT	CASSSGQGGWNTEAFF
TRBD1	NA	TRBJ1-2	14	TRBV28	TGTGCCAGTATTCGTGGACAGGCCTCGTTGGGCTACACCTTC	CASIRGQASLGYTF
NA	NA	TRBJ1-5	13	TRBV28	TGTGCCAGCAGTCTGGGGGGGTGGCAGCCCCAGCATTTT	CASSLGGWQPQHF
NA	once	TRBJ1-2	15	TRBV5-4	TGTGCCAGCAGCTTGGATAGCAGACAGGTGGGAGGCTACACCTTC	CASSLDSRQVGGYTF
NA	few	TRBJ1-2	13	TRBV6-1	TGTGCCAGCAGTCTCGAAGAAGACGTAGGCTACACCTTC	CASSLEEDVGYTF
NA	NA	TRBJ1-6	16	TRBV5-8	TGTGCCAGCAGCTTTTATCAGGGCTCCTATAATTCACCCCTCCACTTT	CASSFYQGSYNSPLHF
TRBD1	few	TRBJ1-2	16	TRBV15	TGTGCCACCAGCTGGAGCTACCCCGGGACAGACTATGGCTACACCTTC	CATSWSYPGTDYGYTF
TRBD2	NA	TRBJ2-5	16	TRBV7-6	TGTGCCAGCAGCTTAGAACTAGCGGAGAACCAAGAGACCCAGTACTTC	CASSLELAENQETQYF
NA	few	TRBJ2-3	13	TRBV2	TGTGCCAGCAGAGTAGTATACACAGATACGCAGTATTTT	CASRVVYTDTQYF
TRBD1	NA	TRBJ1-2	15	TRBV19	TGTGCCAGTAGCCGACAGGGGAACTCTAACTATGGCTACACCTTC	CASSRQGNSNYGYTF
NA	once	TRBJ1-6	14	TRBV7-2	TGTGCCAGCAGCTGGGGGAGTTTTAATTCACCCCTCCACTTT	CASSWGSFNSPLHF
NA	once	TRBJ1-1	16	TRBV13	TGTGCCAGCAGCTTAGGATTCTCCAGCCTGAACACTGAAGCTTTCTTT	CASSLGFSSLNTEAFF
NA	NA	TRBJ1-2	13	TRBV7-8	TGTGCCAGCAGCTTAGAACAGGGTAATGGCTACACCTTC	CASSLEQGNGYTF
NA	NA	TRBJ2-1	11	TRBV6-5	TGTGCCAGCAGTTCAATGGGGGAGCAGTTCTTC	CASSSMGEQFF
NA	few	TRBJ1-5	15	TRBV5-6	TGTGCCAGCAGCTTGGCTGGGCGGCGCAATCAGCCCCAGCATTTT	CASSLAGRRNQPQHF
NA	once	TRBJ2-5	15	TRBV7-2	TGTGCCAGCAGCTTAGTCTTGTCAGGGATAGAGACCCAGTACTTC	CASSLVLSGIETQYF
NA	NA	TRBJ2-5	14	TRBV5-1	TGCGCCAGCAGCCAAGGAAACCCGAGGACGGCCCAGTACTTC	CASSQGNPRTAQYF
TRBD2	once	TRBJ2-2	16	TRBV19	TGTGCCAGTAGTACCACTAGCGGGGGGGGGAAAAAGGAGCTGTTTTTT	CASSTTSGGGKKELFF
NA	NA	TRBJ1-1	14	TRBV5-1	TGCGCCAGCAGGCCCGCCTGGGGTAACACTGAAGCTTTCTTT	CASRPAWGNTEAFF
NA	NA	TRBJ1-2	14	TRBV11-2	TGTGCCAGCAGCTTAGGAACAGGGAACTATGGCTACACCTTC	CASSLGTGNYGYTF
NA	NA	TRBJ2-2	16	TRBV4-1	TGCGCCACCGAACCATCGGGGGTTACGAACACCGGGGAGCTGTTTTTT	CATEPSGVTNTGELFF
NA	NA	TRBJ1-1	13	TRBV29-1	TGCAGCGTCCAAGGGACGTTTGGCACTGAAGCTTTCTTT	CSVQGTFGTEAFF
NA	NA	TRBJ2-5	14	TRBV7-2	TGTGCCAGCAGCTTATTGGGACTGCAAGAGACCCAGTACTTC	CASSLLGLQETQYF
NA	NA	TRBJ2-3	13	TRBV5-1	TGCGCCAGCAGGGACGTCTCCACAGATACGCAGTATTTT	CASRDVSTDTQYF
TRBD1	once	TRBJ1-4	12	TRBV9	TGTGCCAGCAGCGCAGGGGGGCGCGAACTGTTTTTT	CASSAGGRELFF
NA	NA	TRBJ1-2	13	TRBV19	TGTGCCAGTAGCCAAGGTCGGGTCTATGGCTACACCTTC	CASSQGRVYGYTF
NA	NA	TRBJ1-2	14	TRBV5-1	TGCGCCAGCAGCTTGGACCCAGGGCCCTATGGCTACACCTTC	CASSLDPGPYGYTF
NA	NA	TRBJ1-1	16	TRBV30	TGTGCCTGGACCCTAAACACGAGGGGGTCGGGCACTGAAGCTTTCTTT	CAWTLNTRGSGTEAFF
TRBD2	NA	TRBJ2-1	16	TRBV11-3	TGTGCCAGCAGCTTAGGAGGCGGGGGGCCCTACAATGAGCAGTTCTTC	CASSLGGGGPYNEQFF
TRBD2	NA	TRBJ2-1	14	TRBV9	TGTGCCAGCAGCGCTAGCGGGGGGGGCCATGAGCAGTTCTTC	CASSASGGGHEQFF
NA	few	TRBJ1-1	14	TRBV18	TGTGCCAGCTCACCACAGGGACAGAACACTGAAGCTTTCTTT	CASSPQGQNTEAFF
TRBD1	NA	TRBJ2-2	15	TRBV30	TGTGCCTGGAGTACCCCGGACAGGGCGCGAGGGGAGCTGTTTTTT	CAWSTPDRARGELFF
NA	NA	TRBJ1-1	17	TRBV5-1	TGCGCCAGCAGCTTGGACAGTGAGGAACGGCCTTACACTGAAGCTTTCTTT	CASSLDSEERPYTEAFF
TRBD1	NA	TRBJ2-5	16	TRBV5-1	TGCGCCAGCATCGCCGGGACAGGGGCGTACCAAGAGACCCAGTACTTC	CASIAGTGAYQETQYF
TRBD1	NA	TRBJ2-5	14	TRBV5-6	TGTGCCAGCAGCTCAACAGACAGGGGAGAGACCCAGTACTTC	CASSSTDRGETQYF
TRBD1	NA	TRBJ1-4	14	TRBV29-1	TGCAGCGTTACGGGACAGGGGGCAAGGGAAAAACTGTTTTTT	CSVTGQGAREKLFF
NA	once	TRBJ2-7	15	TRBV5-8	TGTGCCAGCAACCCTAGGAGGGCAGATCCCTACGAGCAGTACTTC	CASNPRRADPYEQYF
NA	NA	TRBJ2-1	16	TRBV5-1	TGCGCCAGCAGCCGCACAGGGCCAGGGGAATACAATGAGCAGTTCTTC	CASSRTGPGEYNEQFF
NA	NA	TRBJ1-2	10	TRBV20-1	TGCAGTGCTGGAGAGGAGAGCGTCACCTTC	CSAGEESVTF
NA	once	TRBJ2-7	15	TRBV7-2	TGTGCCAGCAGCTTAGGTAACGGAATCCACTACGAGCAGTACTTC	CASSLGNGIHYEQYF
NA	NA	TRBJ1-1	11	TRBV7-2	TGTGTAGAGATTCCGAACACTGAAGCTTTCTTT	CVEIPNTEAFF
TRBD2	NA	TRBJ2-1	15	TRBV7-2	TGTGCCAGCAGCCAACGGCTAGCGGGGTCAGATGAGCAGTTCTTC	CASSQRLAGSDEQFF
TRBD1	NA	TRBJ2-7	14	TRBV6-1	TGTGCCAGCAGTGAGATGGACAGGGCCTACGAGCAGTACTTC	CASSEMDRAYEQYF
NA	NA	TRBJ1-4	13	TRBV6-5	TGTGCCAGCAGTCTCGCGGGCGGTGAAAAACTGTTTTTT	CASSLAGGEKLFF
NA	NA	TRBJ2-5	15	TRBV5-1	TGCGCCAGCAGCTCGACTGGGGGGGCAACGGAGACCCAGTACTTC	CASSSTGGATETQYF
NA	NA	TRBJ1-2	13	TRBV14	TGTGCCAGCAGCCTTCCAGGGAACTATGGCTACACCTTC	CASSLPGNYGYTF
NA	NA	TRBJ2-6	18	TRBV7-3	TGTGCCAGCAGCCCACATGGGGCCAGGGTCACTGGGGCCAACGTCCTGACTTTC	CASSPHGARVTGANVLTF
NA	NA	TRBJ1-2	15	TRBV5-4	TGTGCCAGCAGCTTGGGAGGGTTGGGTGGCTATGGCTACACCTTC	CASSLGGLGGYGYTF